This T cell receptor beta chain stems from a study of cytomegalovirus exposure and HLA in healthy donors. About this clone: Its matching antigen is unknown.

V was trimmed by 4 bases and J by 0 bases, leaving 18 bases between them. The CDR3 runs 17 residues. Germline-derived CDR1 and CDR2 are SGHTA and FQGNSA. Study-level findings and limits: Presence/absence analyses treated sequencing depth as roughly uniform across donors. When a later analysis was performed, an Asian-associated ancestry cluster reportedly had fewer N-insertions than the roughly 640-donor mean. Likely technical artifact: a cluster of highly shared sequence variants. Investigators reported fewer than 200 TCR beta chains as tied to cytomegalovirus.

A multiplex PCR was run with 60 Vbeta primers and 13 Jbeta primers. The repertoire was sequenced with immunoSEQ multiplex PCR; TCRdb's copy has only in-frame clones and lacks some. The sample shows 150,000 to 200,000 clones, roughly 80% of them seen only once. The chain uses TRBV7-2 and TRBJ2-5; D gene unclear. Sample: PBMCs. This sequence was found in a woman aged 25 to 39 in good health and CMV-seropositive. In nucleotides, the CDR3 is TGTGCCAGCAGCTCAACCTCTCGCCAGGCGTACCAAGAGACCCAGTACTTC. Protein product: CASSSTSRQAYQETQYF. Full variable domain (missing parts from reference TRBV7-2 and TRBJ2-5): GAGVSQSPSNKVTEKGKDVELRCDPISGHTALYWYRQSLGQGLEFLIYFQGNSAPDKSGLPSDRFSAERTGGSVSTLTIQRTQQEDSAVYLCASSSTSRQAYQETQYFGPGTRLLVL.